The 4 T cell receptor beta chains given below trace back to one sample, sequenced in a study of T cell repertoires in cytomegalovirus infection. These receptors have no known antigen. TCRdb re-derived calls from the reads in MiXCR, one entry per CDR3 protein. The sample lists some 800,000 distinct CDR3 sequences, 30% to 35% occurring once. The sample consisted of cultured CD8+ T cells from PBMCs, taken from culture after CMV antigen stimulation. These receptors all come from a human donor in good health (CMV status not recorded). Some clones in this sample may be carry-over from other donors' samples.

This clonotype was counted only a few times. The rearrangement links TRBV7-9 to TRBJ2-4, with D perhaps matching TRBD1 (7 bases). V lost 2 bases to trimming and J lost 5 bases, with 13 bases between them. CDR1 is SEHNR and CDR2 is FQNEAQ in the germline V gene (reference sequence). CDR3 length equals 15 residues. The CDR3 DNA reads TGTGCCAGCAGCTTACGCGGGACAGACGAAAACATTCAGTACTTC. Protein product: CASSLRGTDENIQYF.

This clonotype was found many times. The rearrangement uses TRBV7-8 and TRBJ1-1; no clear D. The germline V and J ends were trimmed by 1 base and 4 bases, with 13 bases remaining between them. There are 15 residues in the CDR3. Germline V CDR1 and CDR2: SGHVS, FQNEAQ. The CDR3 reads CASSLGPSFGTEAFF. The DNA for the CDR3 is TGTGCCAGCAGCTTAGGCCCCTCCTTCGGCACTGAAGCTTTCTTT. Full variable domain (missing parts from reference TRBV7-8 and TRBJ1-1): GAGVSQSPRYKVAKRGQDVALRCDPISGHVSLFWYQQALGQGPEFLTYFQNEAQLDKSGLPSDRFFAERPEGSVSTLKIQRTQQEDSAVYLCASSLGPSFGTEAFFGQGTRLTVV.

This clonotype was found a few times. The gene calls are TRBV7-6 and TRBJ1-1, with unresolved D. The CDR3 runs 14 residues. CDR1 and CDR2 (germline): SGHVS, FNYEAQ. V was trimmed by 7 bases and J by 1 base, leaving 13 bases between them. CDR3 protein: CASIPRRGNTEAFF. CDR3 nucleotides: TGTGCCAGCATCCCCCGCCGGGGGAACACTGAAGCTTTCTTT. Based on the CDR3 plus reference TRBV7-6 and TRBJ1-1, the full variable domain is GAGVSQSPRYKVTKRGQDVALRCDPISGHVSLYWYRQALGQGPEFLTYFNYEAQQDKSGLPNDRFSAERPEGSISTLTIQRTEQRDSAMYRCASIPRRGNTEAFFGQGTRLTVV.

This clonotype was detected many times. This sequence joins TRBV12-3 or TRBV12-4 and TRBJ2-2; 15 nucleotides match TRBD2. V was clipped by 4 bases and J by 2 bases; unmatched bases: 5. CDR3 size: 18 residues. The CDR3 sequence: CASSSGLAGGPNTGELFF. CDR3 bases: TGTGCCAGCAGTTCCGGACTAGCGGGGGGGCCTAACACCGGGGAGCTGTTTTTT.